This entry lists 3 T cell receptor beta chains sequenced from one sample in a study of T cells after yellow fever vaccination. TCRdb processed the 5' RACE reads anew with MiXCR; each CDR3 protein has one entry. The profile covers under 500,000 distinct CDR3 sequences, with around 20% appearing a single time and roughly a sixth taken by the ten largest. The sample in question was PBMCs, obtained before the yellow fever booster vaccination. The receptors derive from a man between 18 and 35 years old who received the YFV17D yellow fever vaccine.

This chain connects TRBV4-1 to TRBJ1-2, with 8 nucleotides matching TRBD1. The trim removed 2 bases at V and 2 bases at J, leaving 7 bases unmatched. Germline V lookup: CDR1 MGHRA, CDR2 YSYEKL. The CDR3 contains 16 residues. The CDR3: CASSQPRRGRNYGYTF. The CDR3 DNA reads TGCGCCAGCAGCCAACCACGCAGGGGGCGGAACTATGGCTACACCTTC.

This clonotype was picked up a small number of times. The chain uses TRBV20-1 and TRBJ1-6, with no clear D. The germline V gene encodes CDR1 DFQATT and CDR2 SNEGSKA (reference sequence). The CDR3 covers 16 residues. Trimming shortened V by 1 base and J by 0 bases, and 10 bases separated the two germline ends. CDR3 protein: CSARVRRASYNSPLHF. CDR3 coding DNA: TGCAGTGCTAGAGTCCGGAGAGCCTCCTATAATTCACCCCTCCACTTT.

This clonotype was seen only a few times. This chain links TRBV12-3 or TRBV12-4 with TRBJ2-1, with 7 nucleotides matching TRBD2. V trimming: 3 bases; J trimming: 6 bases; junction bases outside the gene matches: 8. The CDR3 is 15 residues long. CDR3 sequence reads: CASSLFGRTSNEQFF. The CDR3 bases are TGTGCCAGCAGTTTGTTCGGGAGGACCAGCAATGAGCAGTTCTTC.